The source of this T cell receptor beta chain is a study of cytomegalovirus exposure and HLA in healthy donors. The PCR used 60 Vbeta and 13 Jbeta primers. TCRdb's copy holds only in-frame clones and misses some; the assay was immunoSEQ multiplex PCR. The table lists about 190,000 clones, about 80% of them singletons. This clone was seen only a few times. The germline V gene encodes CDR1 MNHNS and CDR2 SASEGT. The CDR3 runs 13 residues. V was pared by 4 bases and J by 8 bases, with 11 bases between. The chain links TRBV6-1 to TRBJ1-4; possibly TRBD1 for D (5 bases). Sequencing input: PBMCs. This receptor was taken from a woman aged 45-65 years in good health and CMV-seropositive. The CDR3 is CASSVEGREKLFF. CDR3 sequence (DNA): TGTGCCAGCAGTGTGGAGGGGCGGGAAAAACTGTTTTTT.